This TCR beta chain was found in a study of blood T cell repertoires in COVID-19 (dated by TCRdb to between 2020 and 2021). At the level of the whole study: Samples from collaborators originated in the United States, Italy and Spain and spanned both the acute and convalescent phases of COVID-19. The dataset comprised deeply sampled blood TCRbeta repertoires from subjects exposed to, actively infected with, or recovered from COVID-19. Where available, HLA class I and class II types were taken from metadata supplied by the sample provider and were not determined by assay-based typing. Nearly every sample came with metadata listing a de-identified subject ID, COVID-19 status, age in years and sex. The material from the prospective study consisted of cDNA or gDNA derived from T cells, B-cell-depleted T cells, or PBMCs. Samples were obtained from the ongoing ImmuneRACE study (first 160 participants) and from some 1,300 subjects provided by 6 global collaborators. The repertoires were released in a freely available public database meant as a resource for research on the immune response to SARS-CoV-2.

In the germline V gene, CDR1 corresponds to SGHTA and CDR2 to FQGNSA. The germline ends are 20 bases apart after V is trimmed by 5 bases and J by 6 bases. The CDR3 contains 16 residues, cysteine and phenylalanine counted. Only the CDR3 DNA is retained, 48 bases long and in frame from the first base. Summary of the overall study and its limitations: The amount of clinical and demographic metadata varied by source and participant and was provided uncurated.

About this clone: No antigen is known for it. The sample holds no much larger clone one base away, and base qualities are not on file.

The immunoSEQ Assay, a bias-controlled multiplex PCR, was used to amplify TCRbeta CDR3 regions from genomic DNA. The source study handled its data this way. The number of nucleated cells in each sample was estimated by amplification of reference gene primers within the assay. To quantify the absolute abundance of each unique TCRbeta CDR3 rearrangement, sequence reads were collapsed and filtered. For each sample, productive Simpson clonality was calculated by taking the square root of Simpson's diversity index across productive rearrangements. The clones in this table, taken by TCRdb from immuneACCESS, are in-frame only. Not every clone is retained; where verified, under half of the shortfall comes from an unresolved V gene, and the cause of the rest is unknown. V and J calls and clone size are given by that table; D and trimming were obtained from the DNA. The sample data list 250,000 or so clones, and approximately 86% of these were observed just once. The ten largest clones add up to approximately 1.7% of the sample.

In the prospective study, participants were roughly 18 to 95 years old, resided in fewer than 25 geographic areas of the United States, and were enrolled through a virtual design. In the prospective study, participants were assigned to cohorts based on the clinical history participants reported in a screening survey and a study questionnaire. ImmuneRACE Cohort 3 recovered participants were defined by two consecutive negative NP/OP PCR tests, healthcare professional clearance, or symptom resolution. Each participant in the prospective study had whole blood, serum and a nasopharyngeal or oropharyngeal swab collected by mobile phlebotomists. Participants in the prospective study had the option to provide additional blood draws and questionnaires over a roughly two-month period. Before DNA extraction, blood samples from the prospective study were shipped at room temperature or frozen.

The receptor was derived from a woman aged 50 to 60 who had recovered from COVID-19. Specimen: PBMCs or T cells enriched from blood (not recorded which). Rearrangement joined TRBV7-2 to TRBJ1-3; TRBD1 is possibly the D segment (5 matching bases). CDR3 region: CASSPAGGRGLNTIYF. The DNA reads TGTGCCAGCAGCCCGGCCGGGGGGAGAGGACTAAACACCATATATTTT.